Each of the 12 T cell receptor beta chains below was sequenced from the same sample in a study of blood T cell repertoires in COVID-19. Produced via immunoSEQ multiplex PCR; TCRdb's table is partial and in-frame only. Here the sample spans about 330,000 clones, approximately 90% being singletons. Sequenced sample: peripheral blood. Receptor source: a woman in her forties or fifties with active or convalescent COVID-19.

V and J are TRBV27 and TRBJ1-2; weak D call: TRBD1 (5 bases). Per the germline V gene, CDR1 is MNHEY and CDR2 is SMNVEV (reference sequence). The V and J ends lost 3 bases and 3 bases respectively, with 11 bases between them. The CDR3 is 14 amino acids. DNA for the CDR3: TGTGCCAGCAGTTTGAATCGGGGGTACTATGGCTACACCTTC. It encodes CASSLNRGYYGYTF.

This chain connects TRBV7-8 to TRBJ1-3; D is uncertain. Trimming pared 5 bases from V and 3 bases from J, leaving 5 bases between. CDR1 and CDR2 (germline): SGHVS, FQNEAQ. The CDR3 covers 12 residues. The DNA of the CDR3 is TGTGCCAGCAGCCGGAGTGGAAACACCATATATTTT. Protein sequence: CASSRSGNTIYF.

The gene calls are TRBV7-3 and TRBJ2-2; D possibly corresponds to TRBD2 (6 bases). The length of the CDR3 is 13 residues. Germline loops: CDR1 SGHTA, CDR2 FQGTGA. Trimming removed 2 bases from V and 8 bases from J, with 9 bases in between. CDR3 residues: CASSLGGSGELFF. CDR3 in DNA: TGTGCCAGCAGCTTAGGAGGGAGTGGGGAGCTGTTTTTT.

The chain is built from TRBV3-1 (or the pseudogene TRBV3-2) and TRBJ2-7; 10 bases fit TRBD1. Germline V gene sequence: CDR1 LGHDT, CDR2 YNNKEL (reference sequence). Trimming removed 0 bases from V and 3 bases from J; junction bases left unmatched: 5. The CDR3 consists of 16 residues. Here the CDR3 DNA reads TGTGCCAGCAGCCAAGAAGGGACAGGGGAATTCTACGAGCAGTACTTC. This translates into CASSQEGTGEFYEQYF.

The chain combines TRBV7-4 with TRBJ1-5; D is uncertain. V lost 0 bases and J 0 bases, leaving 24 bases between the germline ends. The length of the CDR3 is 21 residues. Germline CDR1 is SGHVT and CDR2 is SQSDAQ. This CDR3 reads CASSLAELSVNPTDSNQPQHF. As DNA, the CDR3 is TGTGCCAGCAGCTTAGCAGAATTGTCAGTCAACCCTACAGATAGCAATCAGCCCCAGCATTTT.

The CDR3: CASFGTGLKRNGYTF. DNA of the CDR3: TGTGCCAGCTTCGGGACAGGCCTGAAAAGGAATGGCTACACCTTC. The rearrangement joins TRBV6-5 to TRBJ1-2; 8 bases agree with TRBD1. The CDR3 totals 15 residues. Germline V lookup: CDR1 MNHEY, CDR2 SVGAGI. V shed 8 bases, J shed 6 bases, and the junction held 14 bases outside the gene matches.

The rearrangement uses TRBV30 and TRBJ1-1; D is uncertain. Trimming cost V 5 bases and J 1 base, with 8 bases left between them. Germline CDR1 and CDR2: GTSNPN and SVGIG (reference sequence). The CDR3 spans 12 residues. The CDR3, as DNA: TGTGCCTGGGGACCGGGGAACACTGAAGCTTTCTTT. As protein: CAWGPGNTEAFF.

The J gene is TRBJ1-4, the V gene TRBV19; D is possibly TRBD1 (5 bases). V was pared by 6 bases and J by 0 bases, with 11 bases between. Germline loops: CDR1 LNHDA, CDR2 SQIVND (reference sequence). CDR3 length: 15 residues. CDR3 residues: CASSPRQSTNEKLFF. The DNA for the CDR3 is TGTGCCAGTAGCCCCCGACAGTCAACTAATGAAAAACTGTTTTTT.

V and J are TRBV14 and TRBJ2-7, with 7 bases fitting TRBD1. V lost 1 base and J lost 4; bases outside the gene matches: 10. This CDR3 region has 16 residues. Germline-derived CDR1 and CDR2 are SGHDN and FVKESK. This CDR3 reads CASSQGDRDIEYEQYF. DNA for the CDR3: TGTGCCAGCAGCCAAGGGGACAGAGATATAGAATACGAGCAGTACTTC.

CDR3 residues: CASSLAFGGSAEAFF. As DNA, the CDR3 is TGTGCCAGCAGCTTAGCATTTGGGGGGTCTGCTGAAGCTTTCTTT. The chain combines TRBV7-2 with TRBJ1-1; D may be TRBD1 (5 bases). Between the trimmed V and J ends, which lost 0 bases and 6 bases, there was a span of 14 bases. Germline V gene lookup returns CDR1 SGHTA and CDR2 FQGNSA. The CDR3 covers 15 residues.

V gene TRBV28 combines with J gene TRBJ1-5; the D gene is possibly TRBD1 (6 bases). CDR3 length: 15 amino acids. V was pared by 7 bases and J by 7 bases, with 20 bases between. Germline CDR1 reads MDHEN; CDR2 reads SYDVKM. CDR3 bases: TGTGCCAGCACCCCGGGAGGGGGGGGTCGACAGCCCCAGCATTTT. Protein product: CASTPGGGGRQPQHF.

V and J are TRBV7-8 and TRBJ1-3; possibly TRBD1 for D (6 bases). The CDR3 spans 14 residues. Germline V gene lookup returns CDR1 SGHVS and CDR2 FQNEAQ. V was clipped by 5 bases and J by 2 bases, with 10 bases between them. The CDR3 here is CASSQGGAGNTIYF. The CDR3 bases are TGTGCCAGCAGCCAAGGGGGTGCTGGAAACACCATATATTTT.